A selection of T cell receptor beta chains follows, all from one sample in a study of T cell clonotyping in hematopoietic cell transplantation. TCRdb's copy holds only in-frame clones and misses some; the assay was immunoSEQ multiplex PCR. This sample has 16,000 or so clones; 93% occur once, and the top ten carry under 2%. The sequences come from peripheral blood mononuclear cells, collected before stem cell transplant. The receptors stem from a young man with biphenotypic leukemia. Some clones in this sample may be carry-over from other donors' samples. Each CDR3 is given with its conserved first and last residue. Each record gives: V gene, clone size, J gene, D gene, CDR3 protein, CDR3 DNA. D genes are given only for firm matches. Not every row has a clone size; where given, it reads once, few, many or a size class.

>TRBV7-2|few|TRBJ2-5|.
CASSFWQGETQYF
TGTGCCAGCAGCTTCTGGCAGGGCGAGACCCAGTACTTC
>TRBV30|.|TRBJ2-7|TRBD1
CAWRDRGNEQYF
TGTGCCTGGAGGGACAGGGGTAACGAGCAGTACTTC
>TRBV7-2|.|TRBJ2-3|TRBD2
CASSSRGLRTDTQYF
TGTGCCAGCAGCTCACGGGGACTACGCACAGATACGCAGTATTTT
>TRBV6-5|.|TRBJ2-7|TRBD2
CASSQTSLGTYEQYF
TGTGCCAGCAGTCAGACTAGCCTGGGCACTTACGAGCAGTACTTC
>TRBV29-1|.|TRBJ2-3|.
CSVEDQGTQYF
TGCAGCGTTGAAGATCAGGGGACGCAGTATTTT
>TRBV5-4|.|TRBJ1-1|.
CASSLKQGPEAFF
TGTGCCAGCAGCTTGAAACAGGGCCCTGAAGCTTTCTTT
>TRBV27|.|TRBJ1-2|.
CASSSSLANSYGYTF
TGTGCCAGCAGTTCCTCTTTAGCGAACAGCTATGGCTACACCTTC
>TRBV30|.|TRBJ2-7|.
CAWIGRESYEQYF
TGTGCCTGGATAGGCAGGGAATCCTACGAGCAGTACTTC
>TRBV10-3|.|TRBJ1-3|.
CAILAGSGNTIYF
TGTGCCATCCTGGCGGGCTCTGGAAACACCATATATTTT
>TRBV2|.|TRBJ2-4|.
CASSESSLAKNIQYF
TGTGCCAGCAGTGAATCCAGCCTAGCCAAAAACATTCAGTACTTC
>TRBV4-3|.|TRBJ2-7|.
CASSLGIRTSSYEQYF
TGCGCCAGCAGCCTCGGGATAAGAACTAGCTCCTACGAGCAGTACTTC
>TRBV2|.|TRBJ1-2|.
CASSSGSNYGYTF
TGTGCCAGCAGTAGTGGCAGCAACTATGGCTACACCTTC
>TRBV6-6|.|TRBJ1-1|.
CASSRNGRTEAFF
TGTGCCAGCAGTCGAAACGGGCGGACTGAAGCTTTCTTT
>TRBV4-3|.|TRBJ1-2|.
CASSRLQGGRVSGYTF
TGCGCCAGCAGCCGTTTACAGGGAGGCAGGGTATCTGGCTACACCTTC
>TRBV4-3|.|TRBJ2-6|.
CASSQDPHSGANVLTF
TGCGCCAGCAGCCAAGATCCTCACTCTGGGGCCAACGTCCTGACTTTC
>TRBV11-3|.|TRBJ1-1|.
CASSQGGTEAFF
TGTGCCAGCAGCCAAGGAGGCACTGAAGCTTTCTTT
>TRBV27|.|TRBJ2-7|TRBD2
CASRDRGGITSYEQYF
TGTGCCAGCAGGGATCGGGGGGGAATCACCTCCTACGAGCAGTACTTC
>TRBV7-3|.|TRBJ1-1|TRBD1
CASSQQGGTEAFF
TGTGCCAGCAGCCAACAGGGGGGGACTGAAGCTTTCTTT
>TRBV10-2|.|TRBJ1-2|TRBD1
CASTGQGANYGYTF
TGCGCCAGTACGGGACAGGGGGCAAACTATGGCTACACCTTC
>TRBV19|.|TRBJ1-2|TRBD1
CASSIRTGGGYTF
TGTGCCAGTAGTATTCGGACAGGGGGCGGCTACACCTTC
>TRBV4-3|.|TRBJ2-5|.
CASSSRVGANQETQYF
TGCGCCAGCAGCTCAAGGGTGGGGGCCAACCAAGAGACCCAGTACTTC
>TRBV7-8|.|TRBJ2-7|.
CASSPRAGWVYEQYF
TGTGCCAGCAGCCCTAGGGCAGGTTGGGTCTACGAGCAGTACTTC
>TRBV6-5|.|TRBJ2-7|TRBD2
CASSERGTSYEQYF
TGTGCCAGCAGTGAGCGGGGGACCTCCTACGAGCAGTACTTC
>TRBV6-5|.|TRBJ1-2|.
CASSYVGLNYGYTF
TGTGCCAGCAGTTACGTAGGACTAAACTATGGCTACACCTTC
>TRBV30|.|TRBJ2-7|.
CAWSDRYEQYF
TGTGCCTGGAGCGACCGCTACGAGCAGTACTTC
>TRBV29-1|.|TRBJ1-2|TRBD1
CSAPGQGANDYGYTF
TGCAGCGCACCGGGACAGGGGGCGAACGACTATGGCTACACCTTC
>TRBV29-1|.|TRBJ2-5|TRBD1
CSVADRGQETQYF
TGCAGCGTGGCTGACAGGGGTCAAGAGACCCAGTACTTC
>TRBV29-1|.|TRBJ2-1|TRBD1
CSVGDSEQFF
TGCAGCGTGGGGGACAGTGAGCAGTTCTTC
>TRBV4-3|.|TRBJ2-7|.
CASSPTTGTEQYF
TGCGCCAGCAGCCCTACAACCGGGACCGAGCAGTACTTC
>TRBV5-6|.|TRBJ2-7|.
CASSFGRGTYEQYF
TGTGCCAGCAGCTTCGGCAGGGGTACCTACGAGCAGTACTTC
>TRBV9|once|TRBJ1-2|TRBD1
CASSPGGGGYTF
TGTGCCAGCAGCCCAGGGGGTGGAGGCTACACCTTC
>TRBV10-2|.|TRBJ1-3|TRBD1
CASSESDRGSGNTIYF
TGCGCCAGCAGTGAGTCGGACAGGGGATCAGGAAACACCATATATTTT
>TRBV5-1|once|TRBJ1-2|.
CASSLTKDGYTF
TGCGCCAGCAGCCTGACCAAGGATGGCTACACCTTC
>TRBV4-1|.|TRBJ1-5|.
CASSRWSEGGDNQPQHF
TGCGCCAGCAGCCGGTGGTCGGAGGGGGGAGACAATCAGCCCCAGCATTTT
>TRBV30|.|TRBJ2-7|.
CAWSGEREQYF
TGTGCCTGGAGTGGAGAGAGAGAGCAGTACTTC
>TRBV4-1|.|TRBJ1-2|.
CASSSQGALVGYTF
TGCGCCAGCAGCTCACAGGGCGCTTTAGTCGGCTACACCTTC
>TRBV5-8|.|TRBJ2-2|TRBD1
CASSSDRVGDTGELFF
TGTGCCAGCAGCTCCGACAGGGTAGGGGACACCGGGGAGCTGTTTTTT
>TRBV7-8|.|TRBJ2-3|.
CASSLERLQGSTDTQYF
TGTGCCAGCAGCTTAGAAAGGTTGCAGGGAAGCACAGATACGCAGTATTTT
>TRBV6-1|.|TRBJ1-4|TRBD1
CASSEGQGFQKLFF
TGTGCCAGCAGTGAAGGACAGGGGTTCCAAAAACTGTTTTTT
>TRBV25-1|.|TRBJ1-1|.
CASSESAGRDTEAFF
TGTGCCAGCAGTGAATCAGCAGGGAGGGACACTGAAGCTTTCTTT
>TRBV2|.|TRBJ2-7|TRBD2
CASSDSGGKDEQYF
TGTGCCAGCAGTGACTCGGGGGGGAAGGACGAGCAGTACTTC